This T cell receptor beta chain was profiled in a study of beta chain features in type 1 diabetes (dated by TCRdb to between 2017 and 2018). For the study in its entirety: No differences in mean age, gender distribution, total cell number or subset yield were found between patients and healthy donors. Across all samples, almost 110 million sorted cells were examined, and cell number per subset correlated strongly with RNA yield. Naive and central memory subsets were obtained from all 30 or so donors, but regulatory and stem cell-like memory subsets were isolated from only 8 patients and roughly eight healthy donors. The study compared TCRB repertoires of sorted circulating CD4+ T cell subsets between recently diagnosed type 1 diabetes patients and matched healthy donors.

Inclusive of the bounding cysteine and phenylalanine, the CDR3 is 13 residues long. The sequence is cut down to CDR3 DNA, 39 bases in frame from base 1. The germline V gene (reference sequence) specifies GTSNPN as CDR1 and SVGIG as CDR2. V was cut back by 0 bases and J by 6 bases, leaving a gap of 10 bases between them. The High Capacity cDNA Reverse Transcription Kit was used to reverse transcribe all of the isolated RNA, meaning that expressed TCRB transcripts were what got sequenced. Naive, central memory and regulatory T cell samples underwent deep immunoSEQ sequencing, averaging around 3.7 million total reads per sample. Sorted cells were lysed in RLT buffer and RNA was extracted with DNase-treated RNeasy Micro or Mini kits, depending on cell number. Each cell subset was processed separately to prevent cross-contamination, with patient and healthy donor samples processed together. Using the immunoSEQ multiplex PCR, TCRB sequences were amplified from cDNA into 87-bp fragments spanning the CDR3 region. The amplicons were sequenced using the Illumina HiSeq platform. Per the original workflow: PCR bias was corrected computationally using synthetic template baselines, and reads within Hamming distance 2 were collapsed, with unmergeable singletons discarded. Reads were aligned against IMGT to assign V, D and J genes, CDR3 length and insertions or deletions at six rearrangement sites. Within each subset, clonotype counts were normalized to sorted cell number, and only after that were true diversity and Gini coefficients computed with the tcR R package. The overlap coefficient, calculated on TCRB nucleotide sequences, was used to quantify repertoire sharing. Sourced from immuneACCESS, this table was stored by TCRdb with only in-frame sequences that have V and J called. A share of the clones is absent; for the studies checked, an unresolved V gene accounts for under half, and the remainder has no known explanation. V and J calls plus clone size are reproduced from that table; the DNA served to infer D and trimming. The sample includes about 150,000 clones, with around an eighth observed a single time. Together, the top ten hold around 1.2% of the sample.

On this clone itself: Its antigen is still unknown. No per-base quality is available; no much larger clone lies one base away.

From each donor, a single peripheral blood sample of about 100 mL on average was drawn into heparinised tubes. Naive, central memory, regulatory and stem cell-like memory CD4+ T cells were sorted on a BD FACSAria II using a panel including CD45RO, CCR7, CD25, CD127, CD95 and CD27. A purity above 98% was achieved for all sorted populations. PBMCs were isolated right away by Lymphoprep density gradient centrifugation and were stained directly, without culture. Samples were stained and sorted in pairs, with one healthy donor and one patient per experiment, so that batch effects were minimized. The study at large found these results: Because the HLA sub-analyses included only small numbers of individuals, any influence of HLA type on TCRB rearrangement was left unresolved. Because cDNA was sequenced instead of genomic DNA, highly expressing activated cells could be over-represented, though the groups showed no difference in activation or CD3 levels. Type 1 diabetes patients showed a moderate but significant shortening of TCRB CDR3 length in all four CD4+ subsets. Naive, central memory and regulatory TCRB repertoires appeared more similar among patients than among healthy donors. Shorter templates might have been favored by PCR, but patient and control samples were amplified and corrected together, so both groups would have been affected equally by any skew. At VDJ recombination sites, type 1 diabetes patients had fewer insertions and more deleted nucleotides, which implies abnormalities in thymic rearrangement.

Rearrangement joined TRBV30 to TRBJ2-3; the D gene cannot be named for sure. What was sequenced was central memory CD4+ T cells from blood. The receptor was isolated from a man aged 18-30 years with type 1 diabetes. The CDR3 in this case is CAWSVGPWDTQYF. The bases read TGTGCCTGGAGTGTAGGACCGTGGGATACGCAGTATTTT.